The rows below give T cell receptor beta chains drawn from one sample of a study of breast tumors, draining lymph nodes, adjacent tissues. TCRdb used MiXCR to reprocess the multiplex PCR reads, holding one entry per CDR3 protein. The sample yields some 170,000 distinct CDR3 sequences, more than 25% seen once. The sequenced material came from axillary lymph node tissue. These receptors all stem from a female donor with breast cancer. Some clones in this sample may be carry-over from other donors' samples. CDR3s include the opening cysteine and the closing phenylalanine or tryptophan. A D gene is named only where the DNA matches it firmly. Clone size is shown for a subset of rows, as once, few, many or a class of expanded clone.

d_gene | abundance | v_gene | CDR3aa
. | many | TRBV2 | CASSGTGEQFF
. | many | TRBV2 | CASSEALSGRGSYNSPLHF
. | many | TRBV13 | CASSLRPPRAATDTQYF
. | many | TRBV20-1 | CSARFWITSTDTQYF
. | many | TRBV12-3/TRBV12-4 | CASSHALGNQPQHF
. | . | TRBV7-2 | CASSFASYEQYF
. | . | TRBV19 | CASSMWTGKNEKLSF
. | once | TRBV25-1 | CASRGDSRYNSPLHF
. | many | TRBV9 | CASSPNTGELFF
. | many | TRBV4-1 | CASSQEGEGAANTGELFF
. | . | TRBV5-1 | CASKGSRSYSEQFF
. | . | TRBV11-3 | CASSLQGTTTEAFF
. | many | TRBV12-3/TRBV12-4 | CASSWGITRMQYF
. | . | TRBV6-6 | CASSQGVAF
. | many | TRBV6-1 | CASTGRETQYF
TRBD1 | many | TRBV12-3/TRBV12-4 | CASSLDREREKLFF
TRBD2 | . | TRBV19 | CASSIVAGGTNVLTF
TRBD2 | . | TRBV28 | CASIPTGGQDTQYF
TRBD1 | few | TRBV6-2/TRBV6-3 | CASSRRDRGQNEQFF
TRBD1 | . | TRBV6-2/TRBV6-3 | CASSFNRDRGNRDIQYF
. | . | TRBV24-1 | CATSDEYEQYF
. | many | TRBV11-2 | CASSLGASEGGETQYF
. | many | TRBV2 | CASSEARSNNQPQHF
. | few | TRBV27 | CASSLSGVYQETQYF
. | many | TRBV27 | CASKWGEPSYEQYF